These T cell receptor beta chains were read from a single sample in a study of shared clonotypes between healthy human individuals. The protocol was immunoSEQ multiplex PCR, while the TCRdb copy is restricted to in-frame clones and leaves out a portion. The top ten hold 0.05% to 0.07% of the sample, which has roughly 500,000 clones, around 95% seen once. Sequencing used naive CD4+ T cells sorted from blood. The source is a woman in her twenties or thirties in good health. The CDR3 runs from the conserved cysteine through the conserved F or W. Each record gives: clone size, D gene, V gene, J gene, CDR3 DNA, CDR3 protein. A D gene is named only where the DNA matches it firmly. Some rows have no size entry. The others give once, few or many, or a class for an expanded clone.

-	TRBD2	TRBV4-2	TRBJ2-1	TGTGCCAGCAGCCAATTGGGACTAGCGGAGTACAATGAGCAGTTCTTC	CASSQLGLAEYNEQFF
-	TRBD2	TRBV13	TRBJ2-2	TGTGCCAGCAGCTTATTCGGACTAGCGGCGAACACCGGGGAGCTGTTTTTT	CASSLFGLAANTGELFF
-	-	TRBV30	TRBJ2-2	TGTGCCTGGAGCGGGCTAGTCCCCGGGGAGCTGTTTTTT	CAWSGLVPGELFF
-	-	TRBV29-1	TRBJ1-1	TGCAGCGCCACCTCCTACACTGAAGCTTTCTTT	CSATSYTEAFF
-	TRBD1	TRBV7-2	TRBJ2-7	TGTGCCAGCCTCACCGGGACAGGCCCCTACGAGCAGTACTTC	CASLTGTGPYEQYF
few	-	TRBV19	TRBJ1-5	TGTGCCAGTAATGAGGGCCGGGGCAATCAGCCCCAGCATTTT	CASNEGRGNQPQHF
-	TRBD2	TRBV2	TRBJ2-1	TGTGCCAGCAGCCTACTAGCGCACGGTGAGCAGTTCTTC	CASSLLAHGEQFF
-	TRBD1	TRBV6-5	TRBJ1-1	TGTGCCAGCAGTCAGGGGGTAATGAACACTGAAGCTTTCTTT	CASSQGVMNTEAFF
-	TRBD1	TRBV19	TRBJ2-2	TGTGCCACTCAAAAGGGACAGGGGAACACCGGGGAGCTGTTTTTT	CATQKGQGNTGELFF
-	-	TRBV4-1	TRBJ1-4	TGCGCCAGCAGCCAGGGGATGGCCCTAACCCGGGCCTCTAATGAAAAACTGTTTTTT	CASSQGMALTRASNEKLFF
-	-	TRBV7-5	TRBJ1-2	TGTGTCAGAAGCTTAAGTGCAGGGGTTGGGCATGGCTACACCTTC	CVRSLSAGVGHGYTF
once	TRBD1	TRBV4-2	TRBJ2-3	TGTGCCAGCCGGTCGCGGAGGACAGGTCAATCAGATACGCAGTATTTT	CASRSRRTGQSDTQYF
-	-	TRBV5-4	TRBJ1-2	TGTGCCAGCAGCGGGAGATTATCTTATGGCTACACCTTC	CASSGRLSYGYTF
once	-	TRBV4-2	TRBJ1-4	TGTGCCAGCAGCCAAACGGGAGTGGAGAATTGGGAAAAACTGTTTTTT	CASSQTGVENWEKLFF
-	-	TRBV11-2	TRBJ2-1	TGTGCCAGCAGCTTGGGGGGAGGTTCGGAGCAGTTCTTC	CASSLGGGSEQFF
-	-	TRBV5-1	TRBJ1-1	TGCGCCAGCAAACTCCTACAGGGTTCGAGGACTGAAGCTTTCTTT	CASKLLQGSRTEAFF
-	TRBD2	TRBV15	TRBJ2-1	TGTGCCACCAGCAGCCGGGGTTGGTTAAGCGGGAGGGAACACAATGAGCAGTTCTTC	CATSSRGWLSGREHNEQFF
once	-	TRBV6-1	TRBJ2-2	TGTGCCAGCCTTACGGGCCCGGGCCCCGGGGAGCTGTTTTTT	CASLTGPGPGELFF
-	-	TRBV18	TRBJ1-2	TGTGCCAGCTCACCGGCAGGGGTACGCAGCTACACCTTC	CASSPAGVRSYTF
once	TRBD1	TRBV30	TRBJ1-2	TGTGCCTGGAGTGTATTAACAGGGGCTAATGGCTACACCTTC	CAWSVLTGANGYTF
-	-	TRBV27	TRBJ2-7	TGTGCCAGCAGTGCCACCGGGACCCTCGGCTACGAGCAGTACTTC	CASSATGTLGYEQYF
-	-	TRBV6-1	TRBJ1-5	TGTGCCAGCAGTGCTTTGGGAAAGATTGGAAATGGAGCCCAGCATTTT	CASSALGKIGNGAQHF
-	TRBD1	TRBV11-1	TRBJ2-3	TGTGCCAGCAGCTCTCCGGGACAGGGGTCAGATACGCAGTATTTT	CASSSPGQGSDTQYF
-	-	TRBV30	TRBJ1-1	TGTGCCTGGAGTGAACCTGAAGCTTTCTTT	CAWSEPEAFF
-	TRBD2	TRBV27	TRBJ2-1	TGTGCCAGCAGTCCCCTGAGCGGGAAAAGGATCAATGAGCAGTTCTTC	CASSPLSGKRINEQFF
-	TRBD2	TRBV29-1	TRBJ2-5	TGCAGCGTAATTAGCGGGAGAAGCCAAGAGACCCAGTACTTC	CSVISGRSQETQYF